The entry below describes one TCR beta chain. Its antigen is as yet unknown. Sequencing was performed with immunoSEQ multiplex PCR; in TCRdb, only in-frame clones are kept and a portion is missing. This repertoire shows 20,000 to 25,000 clones, less than 98% found once; its top ten account for about 0.16%. The CDR3 runs to 16 residues. Trimming cost V 4 bases and J 0 bases, with 12 bases left between them. Germline lookup yields CDR1 SNHLY and CDR2 FYNNEI. This record belongs to a study of monozygotic twins with cystic fibrosis. Points from the study as a whole: Nucleotide-identical clonotype sharing was significantly higher within monozygotic CF twin pairs than between unrelated CF individuals.

The V gene is TRBV2, the J gene TRBJ2-2; D is unclear. The sequence came from a girl aged 5-17 years with cystic fibrosis. Source material: blood. Here the CDR3 reads CASSAFRNSNTGELFF. In DNA, the CDR3 is TGTGCCAGCAGTGCATTTCGCAACTCGAACACCGGGGAGCTGTTTTTT.